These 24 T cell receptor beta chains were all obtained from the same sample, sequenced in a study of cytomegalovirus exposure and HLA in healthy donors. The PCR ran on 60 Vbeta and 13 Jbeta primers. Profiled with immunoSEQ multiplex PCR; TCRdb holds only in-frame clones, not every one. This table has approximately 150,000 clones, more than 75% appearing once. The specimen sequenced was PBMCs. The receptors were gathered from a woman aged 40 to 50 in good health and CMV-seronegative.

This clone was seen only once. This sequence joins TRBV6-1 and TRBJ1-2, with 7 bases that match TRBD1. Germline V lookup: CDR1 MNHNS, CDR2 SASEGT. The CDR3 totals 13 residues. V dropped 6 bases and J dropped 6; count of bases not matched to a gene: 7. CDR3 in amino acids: CASRSTGSNGYTF. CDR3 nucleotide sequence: TGTGCCAGCAGGTCGACAGGGAGCAATGGCTACACCTTC.

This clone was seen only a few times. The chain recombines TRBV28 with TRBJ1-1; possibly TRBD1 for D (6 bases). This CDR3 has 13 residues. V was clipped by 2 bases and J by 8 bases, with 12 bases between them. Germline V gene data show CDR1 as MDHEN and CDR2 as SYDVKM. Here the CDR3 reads CASSLIITGEAFF. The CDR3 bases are TGTGCCAGCAGTTTAATAATTACAGGGGAAGCTTTCTTT. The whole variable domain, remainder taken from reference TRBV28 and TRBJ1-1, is DVKVTQSSRYLVKRTGEKVFLECVQDMDHENMFWYRQDPGLGLRLIYFSYDVKMKEKGDIPEGYSVSREKKERFSLILESASTNQTSMYLCASSLIITGEAFFGQGTRLTVV.

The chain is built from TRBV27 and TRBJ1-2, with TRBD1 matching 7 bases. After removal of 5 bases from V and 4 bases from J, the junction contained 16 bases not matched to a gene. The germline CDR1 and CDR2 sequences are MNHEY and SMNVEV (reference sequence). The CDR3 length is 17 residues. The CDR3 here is CASSGGQLGLGTYGYTF. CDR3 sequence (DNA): TGTGCCAGCAGTGGGGGACAGTTAGGGTTGGGAACCTATGGCTACACCTTC.

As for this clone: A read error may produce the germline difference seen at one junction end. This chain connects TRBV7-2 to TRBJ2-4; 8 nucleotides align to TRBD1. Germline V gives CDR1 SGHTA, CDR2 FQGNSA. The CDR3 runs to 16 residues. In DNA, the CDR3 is TGTGCCAGCAGCCTACCGAGGGGACAGGTCTTAAACAGTCAGTACTTC. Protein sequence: CASSLPRGQVLNSQYF.

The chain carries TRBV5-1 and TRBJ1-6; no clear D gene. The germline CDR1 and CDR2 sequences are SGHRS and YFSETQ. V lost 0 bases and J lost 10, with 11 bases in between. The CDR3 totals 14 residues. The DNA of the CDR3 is TGCGCCAGCAGCTTGGGGGAGGCGGGCTCACCCCTCCACTTT. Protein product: CASSLGEAGSPLHF.

The CDR3, as DNA: TGTGCCAGTACGGTTGCGGGAGGGCTGAGTGAGCAGTTCTTC. It translates to CASTVAGGLSEQFF. The genes are TRBV19 and TRBJ2-1; 9 bases line up with TRBD2. This CDR3 is 14 amino acids long. Looked up from germline, CDR1 is LNHDA and CDR2 is SQIVND (reference sequence). With V trimmed by 7 bases and J by 9 bases, 10 bases remained unmatched.

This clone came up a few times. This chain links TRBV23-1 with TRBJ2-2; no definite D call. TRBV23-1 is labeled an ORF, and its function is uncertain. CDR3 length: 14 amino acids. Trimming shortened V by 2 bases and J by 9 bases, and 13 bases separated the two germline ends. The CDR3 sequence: CASSQVLLRRELFF. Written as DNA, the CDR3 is TGCGCCAGCAGTCAAGTTCTATTGAGGAGGGAGCTGTTTTTT.

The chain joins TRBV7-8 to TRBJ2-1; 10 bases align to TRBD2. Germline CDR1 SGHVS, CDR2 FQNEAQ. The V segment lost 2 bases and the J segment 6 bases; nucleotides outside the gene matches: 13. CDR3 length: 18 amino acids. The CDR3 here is CASSLQASGRLVRNEQFF. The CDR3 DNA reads TGTGCCAGCAGCTTACAAGCTAGCGGGAGACTCGTCCGCAATGAGCAGTTCTTC. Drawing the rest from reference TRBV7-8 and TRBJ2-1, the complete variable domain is GAGVSQSPRYKVAKRGQDVALRCDPISGHVSLFWYQQALGQGPEFLTYFQNEAQLDKSGLPSDRFFAERPEGSVSTLKIQRTQQEDSAVYLCASSLQASGRLVRNEQFFGPGTRLTVL.

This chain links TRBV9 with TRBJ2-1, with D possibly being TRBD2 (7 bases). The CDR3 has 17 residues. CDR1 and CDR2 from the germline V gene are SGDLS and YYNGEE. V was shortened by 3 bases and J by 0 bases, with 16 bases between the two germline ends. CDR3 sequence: CASSDQVGGGSYNEQFF. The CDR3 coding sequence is TGTGCCAGCAGCGACCAGGTAGGGGGGGGCTCCTACAATGAGCAGTTCTTC.

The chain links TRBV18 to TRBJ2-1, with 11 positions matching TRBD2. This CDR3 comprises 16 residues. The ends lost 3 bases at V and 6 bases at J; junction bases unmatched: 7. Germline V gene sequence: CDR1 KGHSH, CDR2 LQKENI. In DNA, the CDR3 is TGTGCCAGCTCACCTCTGACTAGCGGGAACGGCAATGAGCAGTTCTTC. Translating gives CASSPLTSGNGNEQFF.

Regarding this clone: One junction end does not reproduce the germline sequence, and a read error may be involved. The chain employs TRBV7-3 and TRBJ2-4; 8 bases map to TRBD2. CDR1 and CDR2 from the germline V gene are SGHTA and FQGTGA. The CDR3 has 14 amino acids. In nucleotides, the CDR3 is TGTGCCAGCTTGCGGGAGGTGGGCAAAAACAGTCAGTACTTC. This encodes CASLREVGKNSQYF.

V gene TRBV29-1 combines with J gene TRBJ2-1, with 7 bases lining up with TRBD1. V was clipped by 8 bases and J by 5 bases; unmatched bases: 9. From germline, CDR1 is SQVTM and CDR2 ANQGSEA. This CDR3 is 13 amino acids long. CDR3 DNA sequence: TGCAGCCTTAGGGACAGCAAAAACAATGAGCAGTTCTTC. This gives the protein CSLRDSKNNEQFF.

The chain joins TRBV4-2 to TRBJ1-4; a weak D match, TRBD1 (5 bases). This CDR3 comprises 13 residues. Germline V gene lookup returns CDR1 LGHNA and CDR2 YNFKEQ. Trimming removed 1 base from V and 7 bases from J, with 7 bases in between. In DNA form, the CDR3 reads TGTGCCAGCAGCCAAGTGCAGGGTGAAAAACTGTTTTTT. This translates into CASSQVQGEKLFF.

DNA for the CDR3: TGTGCCAGCAGCTTAGGGCGCGGACACACAGATACGCAGTATTTT. It encodes CASSLGRGHTDTQYF. This chain uses TRBV7-8 with TRBJ2-3; maybe TRBD1 (5 bases). CDR3 length: 15 amino acids. The germline gives CDR1 SGHVS, CDR2 FQNEAQ. The V gene lost 1 base and the J gene lost 2 bases, with 10 bases spanning the gap.

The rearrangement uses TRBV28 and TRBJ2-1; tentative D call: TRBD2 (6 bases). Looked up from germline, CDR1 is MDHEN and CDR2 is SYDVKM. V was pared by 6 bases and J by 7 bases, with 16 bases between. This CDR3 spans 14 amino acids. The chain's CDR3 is CASSRLFGGNEQFF. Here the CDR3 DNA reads TGTGCCAGCAGCCGCCTATTCGGGGGTAATGAGCAGTTCTTC.

This CDR3 is CASSERDVTQYF. The CDR3 DNA reads TGTGCCAGCAGTGAGCGGGATGTGACCCAGTACTTC. This chain joins TRBV6-4 and TRBJ2-5; TRBD2 might be the D (6 bases). The CDR3 consists of 12 residues. The V gene's germline CDR1 is MRHNA and CDR2 SNTAGT. Trimming pared 3 bases from V and 7 bases from J, leaving 9 bases between.

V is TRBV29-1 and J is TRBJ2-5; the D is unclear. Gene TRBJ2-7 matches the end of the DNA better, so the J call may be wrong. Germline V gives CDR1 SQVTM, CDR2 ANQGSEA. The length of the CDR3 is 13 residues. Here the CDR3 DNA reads TGCAGCGTTGAGAACAGCTCTCATGGCGAGCAGTACTTC. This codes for CSVENSSHGEQYF.

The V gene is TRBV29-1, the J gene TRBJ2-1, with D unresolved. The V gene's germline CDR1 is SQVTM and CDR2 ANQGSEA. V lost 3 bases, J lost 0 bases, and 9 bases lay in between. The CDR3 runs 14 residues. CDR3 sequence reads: CSVDQARSYNEQFF. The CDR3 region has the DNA TGCAGCGTTGACCAGGCCCGCTCCTACAATGAGCAGTTCTTC.

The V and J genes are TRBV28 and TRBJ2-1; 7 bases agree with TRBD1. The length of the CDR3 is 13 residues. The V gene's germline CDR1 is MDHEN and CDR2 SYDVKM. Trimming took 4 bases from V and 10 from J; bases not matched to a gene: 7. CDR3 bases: TGTGCCAGCAGTTATGGGACAGAATCGGAGCAGTTCTTC. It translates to CASSYGTESEQFF.

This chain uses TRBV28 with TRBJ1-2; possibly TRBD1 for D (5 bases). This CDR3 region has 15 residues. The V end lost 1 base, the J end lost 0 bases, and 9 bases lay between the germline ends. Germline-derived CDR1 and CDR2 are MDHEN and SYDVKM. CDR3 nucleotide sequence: TGTGCCAGCAGTTTATCGGGCAGGGCTAACTATGGCTACACCTTC. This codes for CASSLSGRANYGYTF.

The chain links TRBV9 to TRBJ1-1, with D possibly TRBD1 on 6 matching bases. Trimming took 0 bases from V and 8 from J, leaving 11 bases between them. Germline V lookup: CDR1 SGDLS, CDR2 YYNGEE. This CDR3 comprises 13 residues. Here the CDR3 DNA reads TGTGCCAGCAGCGTAGTAGCAGGGGCGGAAGCTTTCTTT. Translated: CASSVVAGAEAFF.

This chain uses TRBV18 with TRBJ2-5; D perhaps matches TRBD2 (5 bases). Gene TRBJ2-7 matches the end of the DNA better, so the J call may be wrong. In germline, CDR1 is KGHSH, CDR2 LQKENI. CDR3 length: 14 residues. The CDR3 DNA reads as TGTGCCAGCTCACCTGCGGGTTCTACCTACGAGCAGTACTTC. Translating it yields CASSPAGSTYEQYF.

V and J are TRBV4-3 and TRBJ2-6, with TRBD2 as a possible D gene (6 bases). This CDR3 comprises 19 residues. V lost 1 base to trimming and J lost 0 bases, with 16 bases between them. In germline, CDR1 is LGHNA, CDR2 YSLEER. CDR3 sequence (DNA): TGCGCCAGCAGCCAAGGTTTCGGGGGTAGTGACTCTGGGGCCAACGTCCTGACTTTC. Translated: CASSQGFGGSDSGANVLTF.

As DNA, the CDR3 is TGTGCCAGCAGCCCCTCATTTCCTCTACAGTTCTTC. Protein: CASSPSFPLQFF. J is TRBJ2-1 and V is TRBV11-2; D uncertain. Germline loops: CDR1 SGHAT, CDR2 FQNNGV. Trimming removed 5 bases from V and 13 bases from J, with 15 bases in between. The CDR3 contains 12 residues. Variable domain in full (rest from reference TRBV11-2 and TRBJ2-1): EAGVAQSPRYKIIEKRQSVAFWCNPISGHATLYWYQQILGQGPKLLIQFQNNGVVDDSQLPKDRFSAERLKGVDSTLKIQPAKLEDSAVYLCASSPSFPLQFFGPGTRLTVL.